The text below deals with one T cell receptor beta chain. Antigen specificity is unknown. Healthy donors of bone marrow made up the group. This sample is drawn from a study of cytomegalovirus exposure and HLA in healthy donors. Overall study findings and caveats: DRB1 had the most TCR associations and HLA-C the fewest, a later analysis found, with rates varying by HLA locus. In a later analysis, an Asian-associated ancestry cluster reportedly showed fewer N-insertions than the roughly 650-donor mean. According to the study, around 180 TCR beta chains were cytomegalovirus-associated.

PCR primers comprised 60 Vbeta and 13 Jbeta primers. Profiled with immunoSEQ multiplex PCR; TCRdb holds only in-frame clones, not every one. The repertoire consists of about 75,000 clones, with roughly 88% occurring once and the leading ten covering approximately 20%. V trimming: 5 bases; J trimming: 2 bases; junction bases outside the gene matches: 4. The CDR3 loop spans 14 amino acids. CDR1 is SGHTA and CDR2 is FQGTGA in the germline V gene. This TCR derives from a man aged 65 to 85 in good health and CMV-seropositive. The chain combines TRBV7-3 with TRBJ2-5; TRBD1 agrees at 8 bases. The sample taken for sequencing was PBMCs. The CDR3 region is CASSRTGWQETQYF. CDR3 DNA sequence: TGTGCCAGCAGCCGGACAGGGTGGCAAGAGACCCAGTACTTC.